The clone carrying this TCR beta chain was detected once. The antigen remains undetermined. TCR libraries were built from approximately 0.55 ug of total RNA by linear amplification. TCRdb recomputed calls from the reads with MiXCR, one row per CDR3 protein. The table shows around 200,000 distinct CDR3 sequences, with 65% to 80% occurring only once. This record comes from a study of healthy donors' naive CD4 and CD8 T cells. Study-wide points: Reportedly, most V and J gene segments showed naive CD4+ versus CD8+ bias. Negatively charged CDR3s marked CD8+ lineage; positively charged CDR3s marked CD4+ lineage. Alpha and beta chains were sequenced in bulk without pairing.

Sorting defined naive CD4+ as CD4+CD8-CD45RO-CD45RA+ and naive CD8+ as CD8+CD4-CD45RA+CD27bright. Germline CDR1 and CDR2: SGHAT and FQNNGV. The length of the CDR3 is 13 residues. V lost 6 bases and J lost 6; bases outside the gene matches: 6. The receptor comes from a pool of human donors in good health; the sample pools cells from several healthy donors. V and J are TRBV11-2 and TRBJ2-7; TRBD2 matches at 9 bases. The sequenced sample consisted of naive CD4+ and CD8+ T cells sorted from blood, pooled from several donors. DNA for the CDR3: TGTGCCAGCAGACAAGGGGGACTAGCCGAGCAGTACTTC. It translates to CASRQGGLAEQYF.